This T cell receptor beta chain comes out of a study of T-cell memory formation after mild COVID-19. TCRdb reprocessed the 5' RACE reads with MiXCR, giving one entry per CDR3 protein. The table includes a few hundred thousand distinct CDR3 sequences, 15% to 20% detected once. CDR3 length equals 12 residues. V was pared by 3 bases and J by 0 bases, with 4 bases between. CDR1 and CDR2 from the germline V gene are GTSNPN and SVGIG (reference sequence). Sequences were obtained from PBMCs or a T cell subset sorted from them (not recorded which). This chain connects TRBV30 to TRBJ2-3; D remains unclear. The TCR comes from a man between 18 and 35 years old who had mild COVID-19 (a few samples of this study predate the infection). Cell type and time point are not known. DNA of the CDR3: TGTGCCTGGAGCCCTAGCACAGATACGCAGTATTTT. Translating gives CAWSPSTDTQYF.